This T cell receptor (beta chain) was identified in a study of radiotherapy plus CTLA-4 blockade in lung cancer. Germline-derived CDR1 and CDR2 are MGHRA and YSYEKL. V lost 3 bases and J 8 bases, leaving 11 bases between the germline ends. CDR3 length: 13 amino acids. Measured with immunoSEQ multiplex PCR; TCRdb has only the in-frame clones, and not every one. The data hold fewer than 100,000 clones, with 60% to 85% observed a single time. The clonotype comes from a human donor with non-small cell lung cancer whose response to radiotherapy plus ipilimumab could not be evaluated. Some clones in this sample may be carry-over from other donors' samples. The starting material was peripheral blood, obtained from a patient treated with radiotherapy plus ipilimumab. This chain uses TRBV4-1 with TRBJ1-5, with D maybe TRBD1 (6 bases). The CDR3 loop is CASSQRGGEPQHF. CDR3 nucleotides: TGCGCCAGCAGCCAGAGAGGGGGAGAGCCCCAGCATTTT.